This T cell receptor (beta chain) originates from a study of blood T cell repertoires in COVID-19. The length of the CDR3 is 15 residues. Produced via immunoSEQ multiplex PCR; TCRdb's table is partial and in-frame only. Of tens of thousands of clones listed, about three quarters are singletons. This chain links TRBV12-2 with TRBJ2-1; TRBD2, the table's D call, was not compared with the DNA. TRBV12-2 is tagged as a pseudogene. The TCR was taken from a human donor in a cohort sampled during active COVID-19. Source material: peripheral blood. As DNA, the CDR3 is TGTGCAAGTCGCGCCCAGCGGGACTCCTACAATGAGCAGTTCTTC. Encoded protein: CASRAQRDSYNEQFF.